One sample yielded the 31 T cell receptor beta chains listed below, sequenced in a study of blood T cell repertoires in COVID-19. Only in-frame clones appear in the TCRdb table, and some are missing; sequencing was by immunoSEQ multiplex PCR. The data show over 300,000 clones, with 65% to 90% seen just once and about 9.4% held by the top ten. The sample was PBMCs or T cells enriched from blood (not recorded which). The receptors originated from a woman aged 18-29 years who had recovered from COVID-19.

The chain combines TRBV6-6 with TRBJ2-3; 10 nucleotides line up with TRBD2. In germline, CDR1 is MNHNY, CDR2 SVGAGI (reference sequence). The length of the CDR3 is 16 residues. Trimming took 6 bases from V and 5 from J; bases not matched to a gene: 11. CDR3: CASSLLAGEGRDTQYF. The CDR3 DNA sequence: TGTGCCAGCAGCCTTCTAGCGGGAGAGGGGAGAGATACGCAGTATTTT.

The J gene is TRBJ2-1, the V gene TRBV2; 7 bases match TRBD1. The CDR3 is made up of 16 amino acids. The trim removed 6 bases at V and 4 bases at J, leaving 12 bases unmatched. CDR1 and CDR2 (germline): SNHLY, FYNNEI. CDR3 in amino acids: CASRKTTGLGYNEQFF. The CDR3, as DNA: TGTGCCAGCAGGAAAACGACAGGGTTGGGATACAATGAGCAGTTCTTC.

The chain employs TRBV19 and TRBJ2-7; D possibly corresponds to TRBD1 (7 bases). The CDR3 spans 15 residues. Per the germline V gene, CDR1 is LNHDA and CDR2 is SQIVND (reference sequence). The V end lost 11 bases, the J end lost 0 bases, and 20 bases lay between the germline ends. CDR3 protein: CAVGGQSGSSYEQYF. The CDR3 DNA reads TGTGCCGTGGGGGGACAGAGCGGAAGCTCCTACGAGCAGTACTTC.

The CDR3, as DNA: TGTGCCAGCAGTGAAGCGGTGACAAGGCCAGGAAACACCATATATTTT. This codes for CASSEAVTRPGNTIYF. The chain couples TRBV6-1 to TRBJ1-3; D gene uncertain. The V gene lost 0 bases and the J gene lost 4 bases, with 13 bases spanning the gap. CDR1 is MNHNS, CDR2 SASEGT, per germline. The CDR3 spans 16 residues.

This clone was seen only once. The sample has other DNA sequences that encode this CDR3 too. The rearrangement joins TRBV19 to TRBJ1-5, with no clear D. The germline V and J ends were trimmed by 6 bases and 1 base, with 10 bases remaining between them. The CDR3 has 14 residues. CDR1 and CDR2 from the germline V gene are LNHDA and SQIVND (reference sequence). CDR3 amino acids: CASSPPGSNQPQHF. CDR3 nucleotides: TGTGCCAGTAGCCCACCGGGAAGCAATCAGCCCCAGCATTTT.

The rearrangement uses TRBV7-6 and TRBJ2-3; 11 bases fit TRBD2. Germline loops: CDR1 SGHVS, CDR2 FNYEAQ. The CDR3 loop spans 17 amino acids. J lost 4 bases, V lost 4 bases, and 10 bases had no gene match. The CDR3 here is CASSSFSGGAVPDTQYF. The CDR3 DNA is TGTGCCAGCAGCTCGTTTAGCGGGGGGGCCGTACCAGATACGCAGTATTTT.

CDR3 loop: CASSQDRGQNTEAFF. The CDR3, as DNA: TGTGCCAGCAGCCAAGATCGAGGCCAGAACACTGAAGCTTTCTTT. The J gene is TRBJ1-1, the V gene TRBV3-1 (or the pseudogene TRBV3-2), with D unresolved. This CDR3 spans 15 amino acids. Trimming pared 0 bases from V and 1 base from J, leaving 9 bases between. The germline V gene has CDR1 LGHDT and CDR2 YNNKEL (reference sequence).

V and J are TRBV9 and TRBJ1-3; D unresolved. The CDR3 consists of 16 residues. CDR1 SGDLS and CDR2 YYNGEE come from the germline V gene. Between the trimmed V and J ends, which lost 2 bases and 0 bases, there was a span of 12 bases. CDR3 amino acids: CASSVKPHGSGNTIYF. CDR3 sequence (DNA): TGTGCCAGCAGCGTTAAGCCCCATGGCTCTGGAAACACCATATATTTT.

The chain couples TRBV15 to TRBJ2-1, with 9 bases lining up with TRBD2. This CDR3 has 20 amino acids. Germline assignment: CDR1 LNHNV and CDR2 YYDKDF (reference sequence). The junction had 13 bases not matched to a gene; V was cut back by 1 base and J by 0 bases. In DNA, the CDR3 is TGTGCCACCAGCAGAGGGGGTCGACTAGCGGAATCTAGCTCCTACAATGAGCAGTTCTTC. Its protein is CATSRGGRLAESSSYNEQFF.

CDR3 nucleotide sequence: TGTGCCTGGAGTAGGGTTGGGGGGGACACTGAAGCTTTCTTT. Translating it yields CAWSRVGGDTEAFF. The chain couples TRBV30 to TRBJ1-1, with D perhaps TRBD1 (5 bases). CDR1 and CDR2 from the germline V gene are GTSNPN and SVGIG (reference sequence). CDR3 length equals 14 residues. Deletions cut 2 bases from V and 3 bases from J, with 13 bases between.

The V call is TRBV2, the J call TRBJ2-6; no clear D gene. Trimming pared 7 bases from V and 1 base from J, leaving 8 bases between. The germline gives CDR1 SNHLY, CDR2 FYNNEI. This CDR3 contains 14 residues. The chain's CDR3 is CASILRSGANVLTF. The CDR3 coding sequence is TGTGCCAGCATTCTGAGGTCTGGGGCCAACGTCCTGACTTTC.

This rearrangement joins TRBV7-6 to TRBJ2-1, with D possibly TRBD2 on 5 matching bases. Germline V gene sequence: CDR1 SGHVS, CDR2 FNYEAQ. This CDR3 has 13 residues. With 4 bases removed from V and 8 bases from J, the gap between germline ends came to 12 bases. CDR3 sequence (DNA): TGTGCCAGCAGCTCAACACTAGGAGATGAGCAGTTCTTC. It specifies CASSSTLGDEQFF.

V is TRBV2 and J is TRBJ2-5, with TRBD2 matching 11 bases. The CDR3 spans 18 residues. V gave up 6 bases and J gave up 5 bases; unmatched junction bases: 17. Looked up from germline, CDR1 is SNHLY and CDR2 is FYNNEI. The CDR3 bases are TGTGCCAGCAGCCCGCCTACTAGCGGGAGCGTGATCGGTGAGACCCAGTACTTC. Translation gives CASSPPTSGSVIGETQYF.

The chain joins TRBV7-9 to TRBJ1-2, with 9 bases lining up with TRBD1. Germline CDR1 reads SEHNR; CDR2 reads FQNEAQ (reference sequence). The CDR3 is 14 residues long. J gave up 3 bases and V 7 bases, and 6 bases lay outside the gene matches. CDR3 loop: CASILGQGHYGYTF. In DNA form, the CDR3 reads TGTGCCAGCATCCTGGGACAGGGACACTATGGCTACACCTTC.

The chain is built from TRBV27 and TRBJ1-4, with D tentatively TRBD1 (5 bases). Trimming left V 3 bases short and J 4 bases short, with 15 bases between. CDR1 MNHEY and CDR2 SMNVEV come from the germline V gene (reference sequence). The CDR3 covers 16 residues. The CDR3 loop reads CASSLYSGGVNEKLFF. The CDR3, as DNA: TGTGCCAGCAGTTTGTACAGCGGGGGAGTTAATGAAAAACTGTTTTTT.

The rearrangement uses TRBV6-2 or TRBV6-3 and TRBJ1-1; weak D call: TRBD1 (5 bases). Germline V gene sequence: CDR1 MNHEY, CDR2 SVGEGT. The ends were cut back, 2 bases at V and 0 bases at J, with 10 bases in the middle. The CDR3 is 15 amino acids. In DNA, the CDR3 is TGTGCCAGCAGTTACGGAGGGGCGGTGAACACTGAAGCTTTCTTT. This encodes CASSYGGAVNTEAFF.

This chain links TRBV30 with TRBJ1-1, with no clear D. Germline CDR1 and CDR2: GTSNPN and SVGIG (reference sequence). Trimming cost V 4 bases and J 4 bases, with 10 bases left between them. The length of the CDR3 is 12 residues. CDR3 in DNA: TGTGCCTGGACCGAGAAGAGCACTGAAGCTTTCTTT. Encoded protein: CAWTEKSTEAFF.

J is TRBJ1-4 and V is TRBV10-1, with unresolved D. The CDR3 contains 13 residues. Germline V CDR1 and CDR2: WNHNN, SYGVQD (reference sequence). Between the trimmed V and J ends, which lost 2 bases and 7 bases, there was a span of 8 bases. The CDR3 loop reads CASSEPGGEKLFF. The CDR3 DNA reads TGCGCCAGCAGTGAGCCCGGAGGTGAAAAACTGTTTTTT.

This clone has ten or more counts. The V gene is TRBV3-1 (or the pseudogene TRBV3-2), the J gene TRBJ1-1; D gene uncertain. Deletions cut 1 base from V and 5 bases from J, with 11 bases between. Germline V gene data show CDR1 as LGHDT and CDR2 as YNNKEL (reference sequence). The CDR3 is 14 residues long. The CDR3 loop reads CASSQGEIWTEAFF. The CDR3 nucleotides are TGTGCCAGCAGCCAAGGTGAGATCTGGACTGAAGCTTTCTTT.

The chain links TRBV15 to TRBJ2-3, with TRBD2 matching 12 bases. Germline V lookup: CDR1 LNHNV, CDR2 YYDKDF (reference sequence). The CDR3 has 19 residues. The junction had 10 bases not matched to a gene; V was cut back by 1 base and J by 2 bases. CDR3 in amino acids: CATSRGGLAGRSLTDTQYF. CDR3 DNA: TGTGCCACCAGCAGAGGAGGACTAGCGGGGAGGAGCCTCACAGATACGCAGTATTTT.

This clone occurred once. This chain links TRBV9 with TRBJ2-2, with 9 bases that match TRBD2. This CDR3 comprises 16 residues. The germline V gene has CDR1 SGDLS and CDR2 YYNGEE. V gave up 2 bases and J gave up 1 base; unmatched junction bases: 3. The CDR3 bases are TGTGCCAGCAGCGTGGCACTAGCGGGGAACACCGGGGAGCTGTTTTTT. Amino acid sequence: CASSVALAGNTGELFF.

The chain uses TRBV3-1 (or the pseudogene TRBV3-2) and TRBJ1-2; D is unclear. Trimming left V 5 bases short and J 2 bases short, with 12 bases between. The germline CDR1 and CDR2 sequences are LGHDT and YNNKEL (reference sequence). The CDR3 is 14 residues long. CDR3: CASSSAAGNYGYTF. DNA of the CDR3: TGTGCCAGCAGCTCTGCCGCGGGAAACTATGGCTACACCTTC.

This rearrangement joins TRBV19 to TRBJ1-5, with 9 bases matching TRBD1. The CDR3 is made up of 16 amino acids. V gave up 6 bases and J gave up 6 bases; unmatched junction bases: 12. Germline V gene data show CDR1 as LNHDA and CDR2 as SQIVND (reference sequence). In DNA, the CDR3 is TGTGCCAGTAGGCCACAGGGGGCGCTAGGGATTCAGCCCCAGCATTTT. Encoded protein: CASRPQGALGIQPQHF.

The J gene is TRBJ1-1, the V gene TRBV12-3 or TRBV12-4; D is undetermined. Trimming shortened V by 6 bases and J by 7 bases, and 6 bases separated the two germline ends. There are 10 residues in the CDR3. Here the CDR3 reads CASSYLEAFF. In DNA, the CDR3 is TGTGCCAGCAGCTACCTTGAAGCTTTCTTT.

The chain employs TRBV7-2 and TRBJ2-1; maybe TRBD2 (6 bases). The germline V and J ends were trimmed by 7 bases and 4 bases, with 14 bases remaining between them. CDR3 length: 14 amino acids. Germline CDR1 reads SGHTA; CDR2 reads FQGNSA. The CDR3 here is CASKEGGGYNEQFF. The CDR3 DNA reads TGTGCCAGCAAGGAGGGAGGAGGGTACAATGAGCAGTTCTTC.

As concerns this clone: Other nucleotide sequences in the sample specify the same CDR3. CDR3 sequence reads: CASSYSGRGLGNTIYF. In DNA, the CDR3 is TGTGCCAGCAGTTACTCGGGCAGGGGGCTTGGAAACACCATATATTTT. The rearrangement links TRBV6-5 to TRBJ1-3, with 8 bases identical to TRBD1. Per germline, CDR1 MNHEY and CDR2 SVGAGI. The length of the CDR3 is 16 residues. V trimming: 0 bases; J trimming: 3 bases; junction bases outside the gene matches: 4.

This clone was detected once. CDR3 sequence: CAGSFSAGYTF. The CDR3 DNA follows: TGTGCCGGTAGCTTTTCGGCTGGCTACACCTTC. The genes are TRBV30 and TRBJ1-2; D gene uncertain. The V end lost 8 bases, the J end lost 7 bases, and 14 bases lay between the germline ends. Germline V gene sequence: CDR1 GTSNPN, CDR2 SVGIG (reference sequence). CDR3 size: 11 residues.

The chain combines TRBV27 with TRBJ2-7; maybe TRBD1 (7 bases). This CDR3 is built from 16 residues. Trimming stripped 4 bases from V and 3 bases from J, with 19 bases between. Germline CDR1 reads MNHEY; CDR2 reads SMNVEV (reference sequence). CDR3 sequence (DNA): TGTGCCAGCAGTTCACAGGTGGGGGGACAGTTCTACGAGCAGTACTTC. This sequence encodes CASSSQVGGQFYEQYF.

This rearrangement joins TRBV12-3 or TRBV12-4 to TRBJ1-1, with 7 bases matching TRBD1. Germline trimming cut 8 bases from V and 4 bases from J; bases unmatched to any gene: 7. This CDR3 region has 13 residues. The CDR3 spells CASAQTGTTEAFF. The CDR3 nucleotides are TGTGCCAGCGCCCAGACAGGGACCACTGAAGCTTTCTTT.

The chain carries TRBV6-1 and TRBJ1-6, with D perhaps matching TRBD1 (5 bases). V dropped 0 bases and J dropped 8 bases, with 14 bases sitting between them. Germline values: CDR1 MNHNS, CDR2 SASEGT. The CDR3 consists of 16 residues. The CDR3 DNA follows: TGTGCCAGCAGTGAAGCGGGGGGAGGTAGACATTCACCCCTCCACTTT. Its translation: CASSEAGGGRHSPLHF.

The chain joins TRBV19 to TRBJ1-4, with 10 bases that match TRBD1. CDR1 is LNHDA, CDR2 SQIVND, per germline (reference sequence). V dropped 6 bases and J dropped 0; count of bases not matched to a gene: 7. The CDR3 is made up of 17 amino acids. DNA of the CDR3: TGTGCCAGTAGCGGGGACAGGGGAACGGCAACTAATGAAAAACTGTTTTTT. This sequence encodes CASSGDRGTATNEKLFF.